Given below is one TCR beta chain in context. As yet, its antigen is unknown. The V gene's germline CDR1 is GTSNPN and CDR2 SVGIG (reference sequence). Trimming took off 0 bases at V and 7 bases at J, with 6 bases between the two ends. The CDR3 has 12 residues. Measured with immunoSEQ multiplex PCR; TCRdb has only the in-frame clones, and not every one. The data hold nearly 25,000 clones, with roughly 90% observed a single time. This sample is part of a study of T cells in localized non-small cell lung cancer. Study findings and constraints: Paired adjacent lung recovered a median roughly 56 of the top 100 tumor clones. Patients showing higher blood T cell density tended to see longer overall survival.

This TCR came from a man aged 40-75 years with stage III squamous cell lung carcinoma. Sequencing was performed on peripheral blood, taken before any cancer treatment. The V and J genes are TRBV30 and TRBJ1-4; D call uncertain. The CDR3 nucleotides read TGTGCCTGGAGTGTACATGGTGAAAAACTGTTTTTT. Translated: CAWSVHGEKLFF.